A selection of T cell receptor beta chains follows, all from one sample in a study of blood T cell repertoires in COVID-19. Sequencing used immunoSEQ multiplex PCR; TCRdb keeps in-frame clones, though not all of them. The sample has 150,000 to 200,000 clones, roughly 80% seen once. The sample was peripheral blood. All receptors derive from a woman between 35 and 50 years old with COVID-19, enrolled during active disease. CDR3s include the opening cysteine and the closing phenylalanine or tryptophan. The D gene is left open where the match is weak. For some rows the clone size is stated as once, few or many, or as a class when expanded; others skip it.

>TRBV19|NA|TRBJ2-7|NA
CASSIEVGRTYEQYF
TGTGCCAGTAGTATAGAGGTAGGGAGGACCTACGAGCAGTACTTC
>TRBV5-1|NA|TRBJ2-1|NA
CASSLGQSRGYNEQFF
TGCGCCAGCAGCTTGGGGCAGTCCCGGGGTTACAATGAGCAGTTCTTC
>TRBV5-1|NA|TRBJ2-3|NA
CASSLGASEISTDTQYF
TGCGCCAGCAGCTTGGGGGCCTCAGAAATTAGCACAGATACGCAGTATTTT
>TRBV4-1|NA|TRBJ2-2|NA
CASSPSPRVPGELFF
TGCGCCAGCAGCCCGTCCCCCAGGGTCCCCGGGGAGCTGTTTTTT
>TRBV11-3|TRBD2|TRBJ2-7|NA
CASSFTWTSGSYHEQYF
TGTGCCAGCAGCTTTACCTGGACTAGCGGGAGTTACCACGAGCAGTACTTC
>TRBV25-1|TRBD2|TRBJ2-3|once
CASSVPGLALGDTQYF
TGTGCCAGCAGTGTCCCGGGACTAGCCCTAGGAGATACGCAGTATTTT
>TRBV7-9|NA|TRBJ1-5|few
CASSHRVDQPQHF
TGTGCCAGCAGCCACAGGGTTGATCAGCCCCAGCATTTT
>TRBV10-1|TRBD2|TRBJ2-2|once
CASRTSGNTGELFF
TGCGCCAGCAGGACTAGCGGGAATACCGGGGAGCTGTTTTTT
>TRBV6-2/TRBV6-3|NA|TRBJ1-1|NA
CASSSLPNTEAFF
TGTGCCAGCAGTTCACTCCCGAACACTGAAGCTTTCTTT
>TRBV4-1|NA|TRBJ2-1|few
CASSQFGSGAYTEQFF
TGCGCCAGCAGCCAATTCGGGTCAGGGGCTTACACTGAGCAGTTCTTC
>TRBV6-5|TRBD1|TRBJ1-5|NA
CASSLERQGGQPQHF
TGTGCCAGCAGTCTCGAACGGCAGGGGGGTCAGCCCCAGCATTTT
>TRBV11-2|TRBD2|TRBJ2-7|NA
CASSLKRDPLGYEQYF
TGTGCCAGCAGCTTAAAGCGGGACCCATTAGGTTACGAGCAGTACTTC
>TRBV6-2/TRBV6-3|TRBD2|TRBJ2-3|NA
CASSYVAGGPDTQYF
TGTGCCAGCAGTTACGTAGCGGGAGGCCCAGATACGCAGTATTTT
>TRBV6-4|NA|TRBJ1-2|once
CASRLDVFNYGYTF
TGTGCCAGCAGACTAGACGTCTTCAACTATGGCTACACCTTC
>TRBV6-5|NA|TRBJ1-4|NA
CASRKGVKAEKLFF
TGTGCCAGCAGAAAGGGGGTGAAGGCTGAAAAACTGTTTTTT
>TRBV5-1|NA|TRBJ2-1|few
CASSSLDRPQQFF
TGCGCCAGCAGCTCACTAGACCGGCCCCAGCAGTTCTTC
>TRBV5-6|NA|TRBJ1-3|NA
CASSLAGYRMGNTIYF
TGTGCCAGCAGCTTGGCCGGCTACAGGATGGGAAACACCATATATTTT
>TRBV18|NA|TRBJ1-1|NA
CASSPIGGLGSNTEAFF
TGTGCCAGCTCACCCATCGGGGGGCTGGGGTCGAACACTGAAGCTTTCTTT
>TRBV24-1|TRBD2|TRBJ2-5|NA
CATSDPGERLARWVETQYF
TGTGCCACCAGTGATCCGGGCGAGAGACTAGCGCGCTGGGTAGAGACCCAGTACTTC
>TRBV12-5|TRBD2|TRBJ2-4|NA
CASGSGTSGKNIQYF
TGTGCTAGTGGCAGCGGGACTAGCGGGAAAAACATTCAGTACTTC
>TRBV19|NA|TRBJ2-2|NA
CASSISWGPANTGELFF
TGTGCCAGTAGTATATCTTGGGGCCCCGCGAACACCGGGGAGCTGTTTTTT
>TRBV3-1/TRBV3-2|TRBD1|TRBJ2-5|NA
CASTFGTGKETQYF
TGTGCCAGCACCTTCGGGACAGGGAAAGAGACCCAGTACTTC
>TRBV10-3|NA|TRBJ2-5|once
CAISDETSSIETQYF
TGTGCCATCAGTGACGAGACCTCTAGTATAGAAACCCAGTACTTC
>TRBV19|NA|TRBJ1-5|NA
CASNSGAGNDQPQHF
TGTGCCAGTAACTCGGGTGCGGGGAACGACCAGCCCCAGCATTTT
>TRBV19|NA|TRBJ1-1|NA
CASSTLDTEAFF
TGTGCCAGTAGTACACTCGACACTGAAGCTTTCTTT
>TRBV11-2|TRBD2|TRBJ2-3|NA
CASSFSSGGAEYTQYF
TGTGCCAGCAGCTTTTCTAGCGGGGGGGCCGAATATACGCAGTATTTT
>TRBV7-8|TRBD1|TRBJ1-1|NA
CASSPPGQLSMNTEAFF
TGTGCCAGCAGCCCACCGGGACAGCTCTCCATGAACACTGAAGCTTTCTTT
>TRBV5-1|NA|TRBJ1-1|NA
CASSPRQDVNTEAFF
TGCGCCAGCAGCCCGCGACAGGACGTGAACACTGAAGCTTTCTTT
>TRBV11-2|NA|TRBJ1-1|NA
CASSLNGLWAFF
TGTGCCAGCAGCTTAAATGGCCTTTGGGCTTTCTTT
>TRBV19|NA|TRBJ1-5|NA
CASSKLYSNQPQHF
TGTGCCAGTAGTAAACTCTACAGCAATCAGCCCCAGCATTTT
>TRBV18|NA|TRBJ1-1|NA
CATRTTGRDTEAFF
TGTGCCACCCGAACTACAGGGAGGGACACTGAAGCTTTCTTT
>TRBV29-1|NA|TRBJ1-2|once
CSALDSGYGYTF
TGCAGCGCCCTGGACAGCGGCTATGGCTACACCTTC
>TRBV9|TRBD2|TRBJ2-3|NA
CASSVKAGGPALTDTQYF
TGTGCCAGCAGCGTAAAGGCGGGGGGGCCGGCTTTAACAGATACGCAGTATTTT
>TRBV5-1|NA|TRBJ1-2|once
CASSLEEGGNYGYTF
TGCGCCAGCAGCTTGGAAGAGGGGGGGAACTATGGCTACACCTTC
>TRBV4-1|NA|TRBJ2-2|NA
CASSYRQNTGELFF
TGCGCCAGCAGCTATCGACAGAACACCGGGGAGCTGTTTTTT
>TRBV25-1|TRBD2|TRBJ2-5|NA
CASSEYGSGEQETQYF
TGTGCCAGCAGTGAATATGGTAGCGGGGAGCAAGAGACCCAGTACTTC
>TRBV4-2|TRBD2|TRBJ2-3|NA
CASSPGGTSLISTDTQYF
TGTGCCAGCAGCCCGGGGGGAACTAGCCTCATTAGCACAGATACGCAGTATTTT
>TRBV6-1|TRBD1|TRBJ1-4|few
CASSEARGGVEKLFF
TGTGCCAGCAGTGAGGCGAGAGGGGGCGTTGAAAAACTGTTTTTT
>TRBV27|NA|TRBJ1-1|NA
CASSSTPMNTEAFF
TGTGCCAGCAGCAGTACCCCCATGAACACTGAAGCTTTCTTT
>TRBV5-1|TRBD1|TRBJ2-7|once
CASSHLGQGFYEQYF
TGCGCCAGCAGCCACCTGGGACAGGGATTTTACGAGCAGTACTTC
>TRBV5-1|NA|TRBJ1-1|NA
CASSLGNTLNTEAFF
TGCGCCAGCAGCTTGGGCAATACACTGAACACTGAAGCTTTCTTT
>TRBV6-5|NA|TRBJ2-3|NA
CASSYSTRERGDTQYF
TGTGCCAGCAGTTACTCGACTCGGGAAAGGGGGGATACGCAGTATTTT
>TRBV1|NA|TRBJ2-2|NA
CTSSDKGRQSTGELFF
TGCACCAGCAGTGATAAGGGCAGACAGAGCACCGGGGAGCTGTTTTTT
>TRBV3-1/TRBV3-2|NA|TRBJ2-1|NA
CASSLGGTSYNEQFF
TGTGCCAGCAGCCTAGGGGGTACCTCCTACAATGAGCAGTTCTTC
>TRBV7-9|NA|TRBJ2-6|NA
CASNRVSGANVLTF
TGTGCCAGCAATCGGGTCTCTGGGGCCAACGTCCTGACTTTC
>TRBV9|NA|TRBJ2-1|few
CASTRGSRTNNEQFF
TGTGCCAGCACCCGGGGGTCGAGGACGAACAATGAGCAGTTCTTC
>TRBV5-8|TRBD1|TRBJ1-6|many
CASSFPGGGSPLHF
TGTGCCAGCAGCTTTCCAGGGGGTGGATCACCCCTCCACTTT
>TRBV10-3|TRBD1|TRBJ1-1|NA
CAITALDRDTEAFF
TGTGCCATCACCGCATTAGACAGGGACACTGAAGCTTTCTTT
>TRBV12-3/TRBV12-4|NA|TRBJ2-3|NA
CASSTPRGTQYF
TGTGCCAGCAGTACCCCTAGAGGTACGCAGTATTTT
>TRBV7-3|NA|TRBJ2-1|NA
CASSPLAHNEQFF
TGTGCCAGCAGCCCCTTAGCACACAATGAGCAGTTCTTC
>TRBV19|NA|TRBJ1-1|NA
CASSTDKNTEAFF
TGTGCCAGTAGTACGGACAAGAACACTGAAGCTTTCTTT
>TRBV19|TRBD1|TRBJ1-2|NA
CASNLRGQGYGYTF
TGTGCCAGCAATCTCAGGGGGCAAGGCTATGGCTACACCTTC
>TRBV3-1/TRBV3-2|NA|TRBJ1-1|NA
CASSPDGGGTEAFF
TGTGCCAGCAGCCCGGACGGTGGGGGGACTGAAGCTTTCTTT
>TRBV5-5|NA|TRBJ1-2|NA
CASSLGTDNYGYTF
TGTGCCAGCAGCTTGGGGACAGACAACTATGGCTACACCTTC
>TRBV29-1|NA|TRBJ2-3|NA
CSVVRGSTDTQYF
TGCAGCGTTGTGAGGGGGAGCACAGATACGCAGTATTTT
>TRBV27|TRBD2|TRBJ2-1|once
CASSSGGDFSNEQFF
TGTGCCAGCAGTTCGGGGGGGGACTTCTCCAATGAGCAGTTCTTC
>TRBV6-1|TRBD1|TRBJ2-7|NA
CASSETGGTYEQYF
TGTGCCAGCAGTGAGACAGGGGGCACCTACGAGCAGTACTTC
>TRBV4-2|NA|TRBJ2-3|NA
CASSQDLKGGTDTQYF
TGTGCCAGCAGCCAAGATTTGAAGGGGGGCACAGATACGCAGTATTTT
>TRBV4-2|TRBD1|TRBJ1-5|NA
CASSQTQGADSNQPQHF
TGTGCCAGCAGCCAAACACAGGGGGCCGATAGCAATCAGCCCCAGCATTTT
>TRBV9|NA|TRBJ1-4|NA
CASSVERGTNEKLFF
TGTGCCAGCAGCGTAGAGCGGGGAACTAATGAAAAACTGTTTTTT